Listed here are 9 T cell receptor beta chains from one sample, sequenced in a study of blood T cell repertoires in COVID-19. The table came from immunoSEQ multiplex PCR; TCRdb's copy has only in-frame clones and leaves some out. The data contain about 240,000 clones, about nine tenths of them singletons. The source material was PBMCs or T cells enriched from blood (not recorded which). The receptors originated from a woman aged 25 to 45 with acute COVID-19.

The chain joins TRBV12-5 to TRBJ2-1; D may be TRBD2 (5 bases). Germline CDR1 reads LGHNT; CDR2 reads FRNRAP. Trimming pared 4 bases from V and 8 bases from J, leaving 12 bases between. The CDR3 runs to 13 residues. The CDR3 protein is CASGSTSLYEQFF. The DNA for the CDR3 is TGTGCTAGTGGTTCCACTAGTCTGTATGAGCAGTTCTTC.

The chain uses TRBV18 and TRBJ2-5, with 8 bases lining up with TRBD1. This CDR3 region has 14 residues. J gave up 3 bases and V 6 bases, and 6 bases lay outside the gene matches. Germline loops: CDR1 KGHSH, CDR2 LQKENI. The CDR3 reads CASSRMTGEETQYF. In DNA, the CDR3 is TGTGCCAGCTCGCGCATGACAGGGGAAGAGACCCAGTACTTC.

The V gene is TRBV11-2, the J gene TRBJ2-3, with 8 bases that match TRBD2. CDR3 length: 15 amino acids. The junction had 11 bases not matched to a gene; V was cut back by 7 bases and J by 5 bases. Germline assignment: CDR1 SGHAT and CDR2 FQNNGV. The CDR3, as DNA: TGTGCCAGCAACCCATCGGGGGGGAGACAAGATACGCAGTATTTT. It translates to CASNPSGGRQDTQYF.

This chain connects TRBV5-1 to TRBJ1-1; 8 bases are a match to TRBD1. Looked up from germline, CDR1 is SGHRS and CDR2 is YFSETQ. With V trimmed by 2 bases and J by 3 bases, 3 bases remained unmatched. There are 14 residues in the CDR3. This CDR3 is CASSFTGGDTEAFF. The CDR3 nucleotides read TGCGCCAGCAGCTTCACAGGGGGAGACACTGAAGCTTTCTTT.

This chain connects TRBV2 to TRBJ1-2; D perhaps matches TRBD1 (6 bases). The germline V gene encodes CDR1 SNHLY and CDR2 FYNNEI. The CDR3 has 13 residues. The V end was cut by 8 bases, the J end by 0 bases, with 10 bases between. The CDR3 DNA reads TGTGCCAGCCACAGGGAACCTAACTATGGCTACACCTTC. This gives the protein CASHREPNYGYTF.

The chain carries TRBV11-2 and TRBJ2-7; 8 positions agree with TRBD1. The CDR3 sequence is 13 residues long. The germline gives CDR1 SGHAT, CDR2 FQNNGV. The V segment lost 0 bases and the J segment 5 bases; nucleotides outside the gene matches: 0. CDR3 in DNA: TGTGCCAGCAGCTTAGAGACAGGGGACGAGCAGTACTTC. It codes for CASSLETGDEQYF.

V usage is TRBV7-9 and J usage is TRBJ2-7; a possible D gene is TRBD1 (6 bases). The V end was cut by 8 bases, the J end by 3 bases, with 23 bases between. The CDR3 consists of 16 residues. CDR1 and CDR2 (germline): SEHNR, FQNEAQ (reference sequence). The chain's CDR3 is CASDDIQGNSHYEQYF. In DNA, the CDR3 is TGTGCCAGCGATGATATACAGGGCAACTCCCACTACGAGCAGTACTTC.

The rearrangement uses TRBV11-2 and TRBJ2-5; the D gene is possibly TRBD2 (5 bases). Germline V CDR1 and CDR2: SGHAT, FQNNGV. The CDR3 has 16 amino acids. Deletions cut 3 bases from V and 5 bases from J, with 19 bases between. The CDR3 sequence is CASSFPVGSGGETQYF. In DNA, the CDR3 is TGTGCCAGCAGCTTCCCCGTTGGATCGGGCGGGGAGACCCAGTACTTC.

CDR3 region: CASLDRANSPLHF. The CDR3 nucleotides read TGTGCCTCCCTGGACAGGGCAAATTCACCCCTCCACTTT. The chain uses TRBV10-3 and TRBJ1-6; 8 bases fit TRBD1. CDR1 ENHRY and CDR2 SYGVKD come from the germline V gene. The CDR3 is 13 amino acids. With V trimmed by 11 bases and J by 7 bases, 7 bases remained unmatched.